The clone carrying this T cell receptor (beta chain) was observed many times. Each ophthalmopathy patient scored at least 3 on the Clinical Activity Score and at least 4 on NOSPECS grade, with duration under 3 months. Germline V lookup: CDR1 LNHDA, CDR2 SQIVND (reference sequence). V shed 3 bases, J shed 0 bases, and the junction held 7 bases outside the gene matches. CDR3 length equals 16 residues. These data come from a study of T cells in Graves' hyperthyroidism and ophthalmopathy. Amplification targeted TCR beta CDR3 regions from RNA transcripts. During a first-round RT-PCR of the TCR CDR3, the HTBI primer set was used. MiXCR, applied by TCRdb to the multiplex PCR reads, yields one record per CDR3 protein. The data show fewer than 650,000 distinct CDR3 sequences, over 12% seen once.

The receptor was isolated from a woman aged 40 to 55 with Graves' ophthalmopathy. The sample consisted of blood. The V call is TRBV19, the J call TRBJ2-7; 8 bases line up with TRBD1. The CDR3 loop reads CASSISGTGSSYEQYF. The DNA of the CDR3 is TGTGCCAGTAGTATCTCCGGGACAGGTAGCTCCTACGAGCAGTACTTC.